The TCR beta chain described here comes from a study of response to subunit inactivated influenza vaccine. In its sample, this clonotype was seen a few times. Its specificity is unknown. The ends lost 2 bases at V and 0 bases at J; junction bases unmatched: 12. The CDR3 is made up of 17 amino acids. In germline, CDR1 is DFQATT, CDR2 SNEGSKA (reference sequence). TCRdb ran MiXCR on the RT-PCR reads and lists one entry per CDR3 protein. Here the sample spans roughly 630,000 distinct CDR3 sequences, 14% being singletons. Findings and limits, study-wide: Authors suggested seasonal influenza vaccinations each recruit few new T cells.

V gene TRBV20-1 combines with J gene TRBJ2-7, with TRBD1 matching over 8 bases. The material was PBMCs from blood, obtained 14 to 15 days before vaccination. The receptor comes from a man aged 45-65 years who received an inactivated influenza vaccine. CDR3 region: CSARSPQQGVLSYEQYF. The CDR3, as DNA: TGCAGTGCTAGATCGCCGCAACAGGGGGTTCTCTCCTACGAGCAGTACTTC.